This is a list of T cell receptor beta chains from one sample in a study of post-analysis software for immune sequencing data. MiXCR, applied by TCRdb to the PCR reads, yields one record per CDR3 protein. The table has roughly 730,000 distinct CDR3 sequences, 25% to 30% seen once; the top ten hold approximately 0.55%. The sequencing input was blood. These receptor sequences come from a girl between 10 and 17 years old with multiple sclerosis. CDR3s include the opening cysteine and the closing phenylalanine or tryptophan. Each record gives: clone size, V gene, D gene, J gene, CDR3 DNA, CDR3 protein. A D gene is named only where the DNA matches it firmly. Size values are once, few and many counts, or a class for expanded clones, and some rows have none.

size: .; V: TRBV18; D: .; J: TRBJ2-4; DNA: TGTGCCAGCTCACCGGCAGGACAGATAAACATTCAGTACTTC; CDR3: CASSPAGQINIQYF
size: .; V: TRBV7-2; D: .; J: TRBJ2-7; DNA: TGTGCCAGCAGCTTAGCGCCGGCGGGTCCCCCAAACTCCTACGAGCAGTACTTC; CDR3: CASSLAPAGPPNSYEQYF
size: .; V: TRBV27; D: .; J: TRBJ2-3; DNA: TGTGCCAGCAGTATCCGTCAGGGGCCGGGAGATACGCAGTATTTT; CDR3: CASSIRQGPGDTQYF
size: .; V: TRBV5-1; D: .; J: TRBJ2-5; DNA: TGCGCCAGCAGCTTGGCTTCGCAGGGATCTTACCAAGAGACCCAGTACTTC; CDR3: CASSLASQGSYQETQYF
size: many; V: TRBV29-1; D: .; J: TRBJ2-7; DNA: TGCAGCGCAGGGGGGGGTTCCCAATTTAAGACCTACGAGCAGTACTTC; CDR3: CSAGGGSQFKTYEQYF
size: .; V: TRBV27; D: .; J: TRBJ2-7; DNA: TGTGCCAGCAGTTGGGACCGAGTTCGGGAGCAGTACTTC; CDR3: CASSWDRVREQYF
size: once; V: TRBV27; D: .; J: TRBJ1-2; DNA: TGTGCCAGCAGTTTATCGCGGGCAGGGGATGGCTACACCTTC; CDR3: CASSLSRAGDGYTF
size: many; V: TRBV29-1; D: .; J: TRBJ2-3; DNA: TGCAGCGTTGAGGGGAGTACGCAGTATTTT; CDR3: CSVEGSTQYF
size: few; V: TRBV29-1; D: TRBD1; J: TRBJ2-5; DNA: TGCAGCGCCCTAAGGGGCAGGGGGCGCCAAGAGACCCAGTACTTC; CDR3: CSALRGRGRQETQYF
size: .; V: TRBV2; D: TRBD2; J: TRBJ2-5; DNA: TGTGCCAGCAGTGAGGGACTAGCGGGAGGGTACAATGAGCAGTACTTC; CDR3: CASSEGLAGGYNEQYF
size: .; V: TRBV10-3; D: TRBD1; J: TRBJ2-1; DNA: TGTGCCATCAGTGAAGGGACAGGGAAGGGGAACAATGAGCAGTTCTTC; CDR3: CAISEGTGKGNNEQFF
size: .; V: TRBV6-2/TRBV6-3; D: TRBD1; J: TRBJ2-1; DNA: TGTGCCAGCAGGGAAAGGGGACAGAACTCCTACAATGAGCAGTTCTTC; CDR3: CASRERGQNSYNEQFF
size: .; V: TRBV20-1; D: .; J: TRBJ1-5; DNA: TGCAGTGCTAGGTTGGGGAGGGGACGCTATAGCAGTCAGCCCCAGCATTTT; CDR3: CSARLGRGRYSSQPQHF
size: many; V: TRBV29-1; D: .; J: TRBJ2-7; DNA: TGCAGCCCATTTGTCCAGGGGAAGCAGTACTTC; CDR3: CSPFVQGKQYF
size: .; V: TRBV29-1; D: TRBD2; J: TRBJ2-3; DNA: TGCAGCGTTCCCAGCGGGGCAAGCACAGATACGCAGTATTTT; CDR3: CSVPSGASTDTQYF
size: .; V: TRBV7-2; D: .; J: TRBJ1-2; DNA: TGTGCCAGCAGCGGACGGGACGGACGGTATGGCTACACCTTC; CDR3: CASSGRDGRYGYTF
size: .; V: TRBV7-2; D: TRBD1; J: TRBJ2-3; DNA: TGTGCCAGCAGCTTATTAATACCCCGGGACAGTTATTATACGCAGTATTTT; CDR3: CASSLLIPRDSYYTQYF
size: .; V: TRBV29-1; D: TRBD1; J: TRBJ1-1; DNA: TGCAGCGTTGAAGATTCGGCTGGACAGGGGGTCGGGGAAGCTTTCTTT; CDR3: CSVEDSAGQGVGEAFF
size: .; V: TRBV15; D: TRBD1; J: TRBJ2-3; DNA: TGTGCCACCAGCATGAGGGACAGGGGAGGGGATATGCAGTATTTT; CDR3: CATSMRDRGGDMQYF
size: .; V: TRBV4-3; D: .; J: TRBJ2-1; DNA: TGCGCCAGCAGCCAAGGCGATGGCAGCAGGAACAATGAGCAGTTCTTC; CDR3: CASSQGDGSRNNEQFF